This T cell receptor (beta chain) was obtained from a study of cytomegalovirus exposure and HLA in healthy donors (TCRdb year 2017). In the study overall: According to a later analysis, the 120 or so validation repertoires were produced on the same platform as the approximately 620 repertoires of the first cohort. The study aimed to test whether signatures of past pathogen exposure could be identified by cataloging public T cell receptors. Besides the first cohort of roughly 700 subjects, a separate validation cohort made up of roughly 130 different subjects was used. The study combined high-throughput TCR immunosequencing, statistical association of individual TCRs with disease status, and machine learning to predict cytomegalovirus infection status.

Separate from the approximately 700-subject first cohort, the validation cohort of 120 subjects was the group to which the donors belonged. Notes on this clone: Its recognized antigen is unknown. There are no base qualities to consult, and no much larger clone falls within one base.

CDR1 and CDR2 (ENHRY, SYGVKD) derive from the germline V gene. From the cysteine through the phenylalanine, the CDR3 covers 15 amino acids. Just the 45-base CDR3 DNA is kept, in frame starting at base 1. Trimming accounts for 1 base at V and 1 base at J, while the number of junction bases matched to no gene is 3. The receptor library was made with the immunoSEQ multiplex PCR assay. From the authors' description of their analysis: A statistical classification framework was built for diagnosing cytomegalovirus status from the catalog of TCR beta chain sequences. TCRdb took this table from immuneACCESS and kept in-frame rearrangements with V and J called. Such tables lack part of the clones; where checked against another copy, unresolved V genes explain under half of the gap, and the rest is unexplained. Clonal size and the V and J genes are those of that table, whereas D and trimming came from the DNA. The sample table lists about 180,000 clones, roughly 89% of them with a count of one. Together, the top ten hold more than 1.2% of the sample.

Results and caveats for the whole study, not just this receptor: In vitro tests confirmed that a few of the cytomegalovirus-associated TCR beta chains recognize cytomegalovirus antigens. Of the cluster scores, 85% to 95% were above 0 in a later analysis, which found that TCRs clustered in the first cohort also tended to co-occur in the 95 to 150 validation repertoires. The validation cohort had no HLA typing available for a later analysis, so co-occurrence within that cohort was assessed over all 110 or so repertoires. The classifier was reported to diagnose cytomegalovirus status with high specificity and sensitivity in both the original and validation cohorts. According to the authors, the approach could potentially be generalized to other disease states and immunological phenotypes. The study listed approximately 150 TCR beta chains as associated with cytomegalovirus. Across donors, most TCR sequences were observed very rarely, whereas some public TCRs were present in many individuals.

Sequenced input: PBMCs. The receptor's source is a woman aged 30 to 39 in good health and CMV-seronegative. The chain joins TRBV10-3 to TRBJ2-5; 7 central bases correspond to TRBD1. The DNA sequence is TGTGCCATCAGTGAGTATTGGACAGGCCAAGAGACCCAGTACTTC. Its translation is CAISEYWTGQETQYF.